These 27 T cell receptor beta chains originate from one sample sequenced in a study of OX40 agonist ivuxolimab in advanced cancers. Profiled with immunoSEQ multiplex PCR; TCRdb holds only in-frame clones, not every one. The sample has 45,000 to 70,000 clones, under 85% seen once. This sample comprised CD4+ or CD8+ T cells sorted from blood, obtained in a trial of the OX40 agonist ivuxolimab. All receptors derive from an adult with an advanced solid tumor such as melanoma, head and neck, liver or kidney cancer.

The chain has TRBV19 and TRBJ1-5; D is unclear. Trimming stripped 5 bases from V and 4 bases from J, with 24 bases between. The CDR3 has 18 amino acids. Germline CDR1 reads LNHDA; CDR2 reads SQIVND (reference sequence). In DNA form, the CDR3 reads TGTGCCAGTAGTCCCCGTGACGGAAAGGTCGGAGGGAATCAGCCCCAGCATTTT. Translation gives CASSPRDGKVGGNQPQHF.

This chain uses TRBV7-2 with TRBJ2-1, with a possible D match to TRBD1 (6 bases). The V gene lost 2 bases and the J gene lost 15 bases, with 14 bases spanning the gap. This CDR3 region has 12 residues. Per the germline V gene, CDR1 is SGHTA and CDR2 is FQGNSA. Here the CDR3 reads CASSLPTGPRFF. Written as DNA, the CDR3 is TGTGCCAGCAGCTTACCGACAGGCCCCCGGTTCTTC.

The chain carries TRBV18 and TRBJ2-1; D is perhaps TRBD1 (5 bases). This CDR3 is 13 amino acids long. The V end lost 6 bases, the J end lost 4 bases, and 10 bases lay between the germline ends. Looked up from germline, CDR1 is KGHSH and CDR2 is LQKENI. The CDR3 loop reads CASSRQSYNEQFF. The DNA for the CDR3 is TGTGCCAGCTCCCGACAGAGTTACAATGAGCAGTTCTTC.

J is TRBJ2-7 and V is TRBV30; no reliable D call. Germline CDR1 reads GTSNPN; CDR2 reads SVGIG (reference sequence). The CDR3 is made up of 12 amino acids. Trimming shortened V by 4 bases and J by 6 bases, and 13 bases separated the two germline ends. CDR3 residues: CAWKGDRLEQYF. The CDR3 nucleotides are TGTGCCTGGAAGGGTGATCGGCTCGAGCAGTACTTC.

The gene calls are TRBV28 and TRBJ2-1; the D call may be TRBD1 or TRBD2 (5 bases each). Germline assignment: CDR1 MDHEN and CDR2 SYDVKM. The CDR3 has 11 residues. Trimming cost V 6 bases and J 9 bases, with 9 bases left between them. For the CDR3, the DNA is TGTGCCAGCAGGGGGGACCTTGAGCAGTTCTTC. Its protein product is CASRGDLEQFF.

This chain uses TRBV5-6 with TRBJ1-5; D ambiguous. Germline CDR1 is SGHDT and CDR2 is YYEEEE. V was trimmed by 4 bases and J by 6 bases, leaving 11 bases between them. This CDR3 region has 13 residues. The CDR3 region has the DNA TGTGCCAGCAGCGTCATTGGCCGTCAGCCCCAGCATTTT. This codes for CASSVIGRQPQHF. Combining the CDR3 with reference TRBV5-6 and TRBJ1-5 gives the whole variable domain DAGVTQSPTHLIKTRGQQVTLRCSPKSGHDTVSWYQQALGQGPQFIFQYYEEEERQRGNFPDRFSGHQFPNYSSELNVNALLLGDSALYLCASSVIGRQPQHFGDGTRLSIL.

The chain uses TRBV30 and TRBJ2-7; no clear D gene. Germline V lookup: CDR1 GTSNPN, CDR2 SVGIG (reference sequence). Trimming took off 2 bases at V and 2 bases at J, with 10 bases between the two ends. The CDR3 totals 13 residues. The CDR3 DNA reads as TGTGCCTGGAGTCACGGGCTAGCCTACGAGCAGTACTTC. Translating it yields CAWSHGLAYEQYF.

Of note for this clone: At one end the junction does not follow the germline gene, possibly because of a read error. The rearrangement links TRBV11-2 to TRBJ1-1; no clear D. The CDR3 has 13 residues. Germline V CDR1 and CDR2: SGHAT, FQNNGV. The CDR3 DNA sequence: TGTGCCAGCAGCGTAGAAAAGAACACTGAAGCTTTCTTT. Translating gives CASSVEKNTEAFF.

This clone is judged medium-sized (0.01 to 0.1%). A junction end diverges from the germline sequence, so it may reflect a read error. The rearrangement uses TRBV6-5 and TRBJ1-3; D remains unclear. The CDR3 is made up of 14 amino acids. The germline V gene encodes CDR1 MNHEY and CDR2 SVGAGI. The CDR3 reads CASSSAPSGNTIYF. CDR3 DNA sequence: TGTGCCAGCAGTTCGGCCCCATCTGGGAACACCATATATTTT.

The CDR3 reads CASSLVNTEAFF. The CDR3 DNA sequence: TGTGCCAGCAGCTTAGTGAACACTGAAGCTTTCTTT. The chain recombines TRBV7-9 with TRBJ1-1; D is unclear. CDR3 length: 12 amino acids. V gave up 1 base and J gave up 0 bases, with 0 bases separating them. Germline assignment: CDR1 SEHNR and CDR2 FQNEAQ (reference sequence).

The chain has TRBV11-2 and TRBJ2-3, with TRBD2 as a possible D gene (7 bases). The V and J ends lost 1 base and 2 bases respectively, with 13 bases between them. Germline lookup yields CDR1 SGHAT and CDR2 FQNNGV. The CDR3 length is 16 residues. The CDR3 reads CASSLGRGGHTDTQYF. CDR3 bases: TGTGCCAGCAGCTTAGGTAGGGGGGGCCACACAGATACGCAGTATTTT.

J is TRBJ1-5 and V is TRBV2; the D is unclear. The V and J ends lost 4 bases and 3 bases respectively, with 7 bases between them. The germline V gene encodes CDR1 SNHLY and CDR2 FYNNEI. The CDR3 length is 13 residues. This chain's CDR3 is CASSGDPNQPQHF. The CDR3 DNA is TGTGCCAGCAGTGGGGATCCCAATCAGCCCCAGCATTTT.

This chain joins TRBV7-8 and TRBJ2-5; 12 nucleotides line up with TRBD2. Germline trimming cut 5 bases from V and 5 bases from J; bases unmatched to any gene: 9. The CDR3 covers 16 residues. Looked up from germline, CDR1 is SGHVS and CDR2 is FQNEAQ. The DNA of the CDR3 is TGTGCCAGCAGCCCCCGACTAGCGGGAGTGGGGGAGACCCAGTACTTC. Amino acids: CASSPRLAGVGETQYF.

The rearrangement uses TRBV2 and TRBJ1-3, with D unclear. The CDR3 has 12 residues. Per the germline V gene, CDR1 is SNHLY and CDR2 is FYNNEI. V gave up 4 bases and J gave up 1 base, with 2 bases separating them. CDR3 bases: TGTGCCAGCAGTGTGTCTGGAAACACCATATATTTT. This codes for CASSVSGNTIYF.

V usage is TRBV5-1 and J usage is TRBJ1-6; the D gene is possibly TRBD1 (6 bases). This CDR3 has 13 amino acids. Germline V gene lookup returns CDR1 SGHRS and CDR2 YFSETQ. Trimming took 4 bases from V and 10 from J, leaving 12 bases between them. The CDR3 coding sequence is TGCGCCAGCAGCAACCCGACAGGATCACCCCTCCACTTT. It yields the protein CASSNPTGSPLHF.

The chain recombines TRBV7-3 with TRBJ2-5, with 9 bases aligning to TRBD1. The ends lost 4 bases at V and 5 bases at J; junction bases unmatched: 5. Germline values: CDR1 SGHTA, CDR2 FQGTGA. This CDR3 is 14 amino acids long. The CDR3 spells CASSSTGGKETQYF. CDR3 DNA sequence: TGTGCCAGCAGCTCCACAGGGGGCAAGGAGACCCAGTACTTC.

The CDR3 DNA reads as TGTGCCAGTATACCTTCAGCGGGAGCCCACAATGAGCAGTTCTTC. This gives the protein CASIPSAGAHNEQFF. This rearrangement joins TRBV19 to TRBJ2-1, with 8 bases that match TRBD2. This CDR3 is 15 amino acids long. V lost 7 bases to trimming and J lost 5 bases; unmatched junction nucleotides: 10. CDR1 LNHDA and CDR2 SQIVND come from the germline V gene (reference sequence).

This chain uses TRBV5-1 with TRBJ2-3; no clear D gene. V gave up 1 base and J gave up 0 bases, with 6 bases separating them. This CDR3 region has 14 residues. The germline CDR1 and CDR2 sequences are SGHRS and YFSETQ. CDR3 region: CASSLTFSTDTQYF. CDR3 coding DNA: TGCGCCAGCAGCTTGACGTTTAGCACAGATACGCAGTATTTT.

The chain uses TRBV6-1 and TRBJ2-1; 8 bases match TRBD2. Germline CDR1 reads MNHNS; CDR2 reads SASEGT. V gave up 8 bases and J gave up 9 bases; unmatched junction bases: 9. CDR3 length: 13 residues. CDR3 in amino acids: CASLGRGDGEQFF. CDR3 nucleotides: TGTGCCAGCCTCGGGAGGGGGGATGGTGAGCAGTTCTTC.

The V gene is TRBV15, the J gene TRBJ1-2; TRBD1 might be the D (6 bases). V was cut by 2 bases and J by 7 bases, with 14 bases left in between. The CDR3 contains 14 residues. CDR1 is LNHNV and CDR2 is YYDKDF in the germline V gene (reference sequence). The CDR3 reads CATSRSRGERGYTF. The CDR3 nucleotides read TGTGCCACCAGCAGATCCAGGGGAGAGCGTGGCTACACCTTC.

The chain uses TRBV6-5 and TRBJ1-1; possible D gene TRBD1, 5 bases. Germline-derived CDR1 and CDR2 are MNHEY and SVGAGI. With 7 bases removed from V and 0 bases from J, the gap between germline ends came to 12 bases. This CDR3 comprises 14 residues. CDR3 coding DNA: TGTGCCAGCATGGGGGGGGGAATGAACACTGAAGCTTTCTTT. Its protein product is CASMGGGMNTEAFF.

This chain connects TRBV28 to TRBJ1-2; the match to TRBD1 covers 10 bases. In germline, CDR1 is MDHEN, CDR2 SYDVKM. The V and J ends lost 1 base and 6 bases, in that order; junction bases with no gene match: 5. The CDR3 covers 15 residues. The CDR3 here is CASSLFGTGVNGYTF. CDR3 in DNA: TGTGCCAGCAGTTTATTTGGGACAGGGGTCAATGGCTACACCTTC.

V gene TRBV28 combines with J gene TRBJ2-2; a possible D gene is TRBD2 (5 bases). Per the germline V gene, CDR1 is MDHEN and CDR2 is SYDVKM. Trimming shortened V by 2 bases and J by 6 bases, and 13 bases separated the two germline ends. CDR3 length: 15 amino acids. CDR3 loop: CASSLVLNGAGELFF. CDR3 DNA: TGTGCCAGCAGTTTAGTGCTCAACGGGGCCGGGGAGCTGTTTTTT.

This clone has a handful of counts. The gene calls are TRBV5-6 and TRBJ1-3; 8 bases agree with TRBD1. Germline CDR1 reads SGHDT; CDR2 reads YYEEEE. The V and J ends lost 3 bases and 4 bases, in that order; junction bases with no gene match: 3. The CDR3 runs to 14 residues. The CDR3 here is CASSSTGVGNTIYF. CDR3 DNA sequence: TGTGCCAGCAGCTCGACAGGGGTAGGAAACACCATATATTTT.

V gene TRBV7-9 combines with J gene TRBJ2-5; TRBD1 agrees at 7 bases. The CDR3 has 15 residues. Germline V CDR1 and CDR2: SEHNR, FQNEAQ (reference sequence). The V gene end was trimmed by 5 bases and the J gene end by 3 bases; junction bases not matched to a gene: 9. The chain's CDR3 is CASSRGPGTEETQYF. CDR3 in DNA: TGTGCCAGCAGCAGAGGTCCCGGGACAGAAGAGACCCAGTACTTC.

The chain combines TRBV30 with TRBJ2-5; tentative D call: TRBD2 (7 bases). The germline CDR1 and CDR2 sequences are GTSNPN and SVGIG (reference sequence). Trimming left V 4 bases short and J 7 bases short, with 13 bases between. The CDR3 runs 12 residues. Written as DNA, the CDR3 is TGTGCCTGGAACCAAGGGGGGGGGACCCAGTACTTC. This translates into CAWNQGGGTQYF.

V is TRBV11-2 and J is TRBJ2-7, with D perhaps matching TRBD2 (5 bases). Germline loops: CDR1 SGHAT, CDR2 FQNNGV. The CDR3 is 13 amino acids. The V gene lost 1 base and the J gene lost 5 bases, with 9 bases spanning the gap. CDR3 residues: CASSLGLGDEQYF. Written as DNA, the CDR3 is TGTGCCAGCAGCTTAGGCCTCGGGGACGAGCAGTACTTC. Filled out from reference TRBV11-2 and TRBJ2-7, the complete variable domain reads EAGVAQSPRYKIIEKRQSVAFWCNPISGHATLYWYQQILGQGPKLLIQFQNNGVVDDSQLPKDRFSAERLKGVDSTLKIQPAKLEDSAVYLCASSLGLGDEQYFGPGTRLTVT.